The next 8 T cell receptor beta chains were all read from a single sample in a study of blood T cell repertoires in COVID-19. TCRdb keeps only in-frame clones here, not all; method: immunoSEQ multiplex PCR. The sample carries approximately 45,000 clones, about four fifths recorded once. The sequenced material came from peripheral blood. These TCRs come from a woman older than 75 with acute or convalescent COVID-19.

The CDR3 nucleotides read TGTGCCAGCAGCTTATCGGTACAGACTGGAAACACCATATATTTT. Translated, it gives CASSLSVQTGNTIYF. The rearrangement joins TRBV7-8 to TRBJ1-3; D is undetermined. Trimming took off 2 bases at V and 2 bases at J, with 10 bases between the two ends. The germline gives CDR1 SGHVS, CDR2 FQNEAQ. The CDR3 length is 15 residues.

This chain uses TRBV6-6 with TRBJ2-2; D is unresolved. Trimming shortened V by 6 bases and J by 5 bases, and 10 bases separated the two germline ends. The CDR3 sequence is 13 residues long. Germline V lookup: CDR1 MNHNY, CDR2 SVGAGI (reference sequence). The CDR3 DNA sequence: TGTGCCAGCAGACCTATCCCAACCGGGGAGCTGTTTTTT. Translation gives CASRPIPTGELFF.

The rearrangement joins TRBV25-1 to TRBJ2-1; weak D call: TRBD2 (6 bases). The V gene's germline CDR1 is MGHDK and CDR2 SYGVNS. With 2 bases removed from V and 6 bases from J, the gap between germline ends came to 11 bases. The CDR3 has 14 residues. The CDR3 region is CASSEGGLRNEQFF. The DNA for the CDR3 is TGTGCCAGCAGTGAAGGGGGACTCCGCAATGAGCAGTTCTTC.

The chain combines TRBV10-1 with TRBJ2-5; D may be TRBD1 (6 bases). V lost 2 bases, J lost 5 bases, and 9 bases lay in between. Germline CDR1 reads WNHNN; CDR2 reads SYGVQD (reference sequence). The length of the CDR3 is 13 residues. Here the CDR3 reads CASSETGTETQYF. DNA of the CDR3: TGCGCCAGCAGTGAGACAGGGACGGAGACCCAGTACTTC.

This clone was detected only a few times. The chain has TRBV14 and TRBJ1-2, with TRBD1 as a possible D gene (6 bases). This CDR3 spans 14 amino acids. The ends were cut back, 2 bases at V and 7 bases at J, with 14 bases in the middle. Germline V gene lookup returns CDR1 SGHDN and CDR2 FVKESK. CDR3 nucleotide sequence: TGTGCCAGCAGCCAACAACAGGGATTGTTTGGCTACACCTTC. Protein: CASSQQQGLFGYTF.

The chain links TRBV5-1 to TRBJ2-1; TRBD2 aligns across 12 bases. This CDR3 is 16 amino acids long. Germline loops: CDR1 SGHRS, CDR2 YFSETQ. The trim removed 1 base at V and 3 bases at J, leaving 2 bases unmatched. The CDR3 loop reads CASSLTSGGFYNEQFF. DNA for the CDR3: TGCGCCAGCAGCTTGACTAGCGGGGGGTTCTACAATGAGCAGTTCTTC.

V and J are TRBV14 and TRBJ2-7, with TRBD1 matching over 7 bases. This CDR3 spans 15 amino acids. Germline loops: CDR1 SGHDN, CDR2 FVKESK. V lost 8 bases to trimming and J lost 2 bases; unmatched junction nucleotides: 12. The CDR3 here is CASSARRTGTYEQYF. CDR3 nucleotide sequence: TGTGCCAGCTCGGCCCGTCGGACAGGTACCTACGAGCAGTACTTC.

By share, this clone counts as medium-sized. V and J are TRBV2 and TRBJ1-1, with D tentatively TRBD1 (6 bases). The V gene lost 0 bases and the J gene lost 5 bases, with 16 bases spanning the gap. The CDR3 is 16 residues long. CDR1 is SNHLY, CDR2 FYNNEI, per germline. The CDR3, as DNA: TGTGCCAGCAGTGAAGCGGAGCTGCAGGGGTGGACTGAAGCTTTCTTT. Its protein product is CASSEAELQGWTEAFF.